This T cell receptor beta chain was observed in a study of blood T cell repertoires in COVID-19. Study in general: PBMCs, B-cell-depleted T cells, or T cells provided the cDNA or gDNA that made up the material.

TCRdb's copy holds only in-frame clones and misses some; the assay was immunoSEQ multiplex PCR. The sample contains over 45,000 clones, about 76% of which appear only once. V lost 4 bases and J lost 5, with 15 bases in between. Per germline, CDR1 MDHEN and CDR2 SYDVKM. CDR3 size: 15 residues. The TCR sequence derives from a woman older than 75 with active or convalescent COVID-19. This chain connects TRBV28 to TRBJ1-5; D is possibly TRBD1 (5 bases). The source material was peripheral blood. The DNA of the CDR3 is TGTGCCAGCAGTTCCGAGGGACTCAAGGATCAGCCCCAGCATTTT. This codes for CASSSEGLKDQPQHF.